The present entry profiles one TCR beta chain with its context. Antigen specificity is unknown. This specimen belongs to a study of T-cell memory formation after mild COVID-19. About the research overall: Largely donor-specific TCR clusters were found.

Study-level findings and limits: Clones that contracted from day 15 to 85 were balanced CD4/CD8, while later expanders leaned CD4+.

TCRdb re-derived calls from the 5' RACE reads in MiXCR, one entry per CDR3 protein. The sample lists a few hundred thousand distinct CDR3 sequences, nearly 25% occurring once. This CDR3 has 15 residues. The germline gives CDR1 MNHNY, CDR2 SVGAGI (reference sequence). Trimming pared 7 bases from V and 4 bases from J, leaving 19 bases between. This clonotype was sampled from an adult woman who had mild COVID-19 (a few samples of this study predate the infection). Cell type and time point are not known. This sequence joins TRBV6-6 and TRBJ2-5; D perhaps matches TRBD2 (6 bases). The sample comprised PBMCs or a T cell subset sorted from them (not recorded which). The CDR3 loop reads CASTPLSLGGETQYF. The CDR3 region has the DNA TGTGCCAGCACCCCCCTTAGCTTGGGAGGAGAGACCCAGTACTTC.